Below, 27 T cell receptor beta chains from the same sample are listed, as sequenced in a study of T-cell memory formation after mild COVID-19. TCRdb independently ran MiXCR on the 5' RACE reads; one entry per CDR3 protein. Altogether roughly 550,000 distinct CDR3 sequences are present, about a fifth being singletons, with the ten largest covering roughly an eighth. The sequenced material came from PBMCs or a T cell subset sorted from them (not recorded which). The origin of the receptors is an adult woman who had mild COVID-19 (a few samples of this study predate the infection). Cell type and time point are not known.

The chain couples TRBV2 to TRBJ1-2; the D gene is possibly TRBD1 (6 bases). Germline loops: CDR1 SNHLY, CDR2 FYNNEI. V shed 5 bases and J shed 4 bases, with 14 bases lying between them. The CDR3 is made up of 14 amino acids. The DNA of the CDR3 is TGTGCCAGCAGTCCCGACAGGAGTGCCTATGGCTACACCTTC. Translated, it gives CASSPDRSAYGYTF.

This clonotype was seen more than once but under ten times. DNA for the CDR3: TGTGCCAGCAGCTATAACGATCTCGATACGCAGTATTTT. Its translation: CASSYNDLDTQYF. This chain uses TRBV6-5 with TRBJ2-3; D is unclear. The germline gives CDR1 MNHEY, CDR2 SVGAGI. CDR3 length: 13 amino acids. Between the trimmed V and J ends, which lost 6 bases and 6 bases, there was a span of 13 bases.

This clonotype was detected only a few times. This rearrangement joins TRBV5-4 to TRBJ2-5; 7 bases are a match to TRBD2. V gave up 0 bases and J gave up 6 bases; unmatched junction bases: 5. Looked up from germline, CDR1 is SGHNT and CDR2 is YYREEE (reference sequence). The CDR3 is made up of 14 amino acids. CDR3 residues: CASSLDLAEKTQYF. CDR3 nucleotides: TGTGCCAGCAGCTTGGACCTAGCGGAGAAGACCCAGTACTTC.

This CDR3 reads CASSQDSIRYNEQFF. The CDR3 bases are TGTGCCAGCAGCCAAGACAGCATTAGGTACAATGAGCAGTTCTTC. The chain links TRBV3-1 to TRBJ2-1; no firm D call. CDR1 is LGHDT and CDR2 is YNNKEL in the germline V gene (reference sequence). The CDR3 is 15 residues long. V was shortened by 0 bases and J by 4 bases, with 10 bases between the two germline ends.

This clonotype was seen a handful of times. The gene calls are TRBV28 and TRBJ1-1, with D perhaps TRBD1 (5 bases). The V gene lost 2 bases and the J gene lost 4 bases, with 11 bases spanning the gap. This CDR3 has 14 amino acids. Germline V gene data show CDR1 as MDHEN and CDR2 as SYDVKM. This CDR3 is CASSLLGPGTEAFF. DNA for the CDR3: TGTGCCAGCAGTTTACTGGGGCCCGGCACTGAAGCTTTCTTT.

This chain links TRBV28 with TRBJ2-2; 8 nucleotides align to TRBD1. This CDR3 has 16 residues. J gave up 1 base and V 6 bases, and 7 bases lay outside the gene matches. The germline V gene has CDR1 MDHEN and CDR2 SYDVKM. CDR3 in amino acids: CASRPGGAGNTGELFF. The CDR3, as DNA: TGTGCCAGCAGACCAGGGGGCGCGGGGAACACCGGGGAGCTGTTTTTT.

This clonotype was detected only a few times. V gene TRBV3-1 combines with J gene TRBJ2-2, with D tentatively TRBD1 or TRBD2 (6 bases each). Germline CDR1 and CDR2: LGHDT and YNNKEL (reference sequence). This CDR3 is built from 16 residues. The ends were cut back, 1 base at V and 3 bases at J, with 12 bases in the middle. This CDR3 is CASSQVGGIDTGELFF. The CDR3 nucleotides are TGTGCCAGCAGCCAAGTAGGGGGGATTGACACCGGGGAGCTGTTTTTT.

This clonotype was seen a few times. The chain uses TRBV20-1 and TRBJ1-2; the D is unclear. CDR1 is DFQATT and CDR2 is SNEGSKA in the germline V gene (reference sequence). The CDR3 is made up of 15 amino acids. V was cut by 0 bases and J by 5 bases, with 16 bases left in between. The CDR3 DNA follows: TGCAGTGCTAGAGATTTTGGCAGCCCTGCGTATGGCTACACCTTC. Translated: CSARDFGSPAYGYTF.

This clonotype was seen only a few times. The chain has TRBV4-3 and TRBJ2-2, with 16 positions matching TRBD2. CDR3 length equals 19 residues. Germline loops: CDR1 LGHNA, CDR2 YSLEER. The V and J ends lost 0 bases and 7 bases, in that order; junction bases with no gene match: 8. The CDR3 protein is CASSQDPGLAGGRGGELFF. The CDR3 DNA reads TGCGCCAGCAGCCAAGACCCGGGACTAGCGGGAGGGCGTGGCGGGGAGCTGTTTTTT.

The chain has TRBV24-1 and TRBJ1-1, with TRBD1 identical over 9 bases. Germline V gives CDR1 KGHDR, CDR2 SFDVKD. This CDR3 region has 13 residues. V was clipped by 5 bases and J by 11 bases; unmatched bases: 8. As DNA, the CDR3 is TGTGCCACCAGTGGGACGGACAGGGGTGCGGCTTTCTTT. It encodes CATSGTDRGAAFF.

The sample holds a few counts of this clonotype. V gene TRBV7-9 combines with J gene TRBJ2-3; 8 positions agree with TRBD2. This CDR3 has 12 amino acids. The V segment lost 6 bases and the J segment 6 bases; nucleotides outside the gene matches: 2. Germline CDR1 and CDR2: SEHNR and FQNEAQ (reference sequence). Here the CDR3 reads CASRGLEDTQYF. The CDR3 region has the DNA TGTGCCAGCAGGGGACTAGAGGATACGCAGTATTTT.

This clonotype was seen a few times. CDR3 sequence reads: CASSFLQGDTQYF. The CDR3 nucleotides read TGTGCCAGCAGCTTCCTACAGGGAGATACGCAGTATTTT. The V and J genes are TRBV5-5 and TRBJ2-3; perhaps TRBD1 as D (6 bases). Trimming removed 2 bases from V and 5 bases from J, with 9 bases in between. CDR1 SGHKS and CDR2 YYEKEE come from the germline V gene (reference sequence). This CDR3 has 13 amino acids.

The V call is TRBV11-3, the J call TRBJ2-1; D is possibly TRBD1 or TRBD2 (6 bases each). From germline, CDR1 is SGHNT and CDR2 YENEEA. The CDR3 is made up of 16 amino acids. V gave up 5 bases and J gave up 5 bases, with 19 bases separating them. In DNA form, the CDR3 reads TGTGCCAGCAGCCCTCCATGGGGGGCGTCCGACAATGAGCAGTTCTTC. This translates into CASSPPWGASDNEQFF. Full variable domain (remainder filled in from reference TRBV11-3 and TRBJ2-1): EAGVVQSPRYKIIEKKQPVAFWCNPISGHNTLYWYLQNLGQGPELLIRYENEEAVDDSQLPKDRFSAERLKGVDSTLKIQPAELGDSAVYLCASSPPWGASDNEQFFGPGTRLTVL.

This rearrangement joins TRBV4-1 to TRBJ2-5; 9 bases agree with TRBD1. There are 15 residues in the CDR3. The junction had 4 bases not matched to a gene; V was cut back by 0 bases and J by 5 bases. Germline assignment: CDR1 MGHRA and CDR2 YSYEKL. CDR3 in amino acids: CASSQDPGQGETQYF. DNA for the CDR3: TGCGCCAGCAGCCAAGACCCGGGACAGGGCGAGACCCAGTACTTC.

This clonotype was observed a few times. The CDR3 loop reads CATSPSWENIQYF. In nucleotides, the CDR3 is TGTGCCACCAGCCCTTCTTGGGAAAACATTCAGTACTTC. This chain joins TRBV15 and TRBJ2-4; D remains ambiguous. V was shortened by 5 bases and J by 5 bases, with 10 bases between the two germline ends. CDR3 length: 13 residues. Germline V gives CDR1 LNHNV, CDR2 YYDKDF (reference sequence).

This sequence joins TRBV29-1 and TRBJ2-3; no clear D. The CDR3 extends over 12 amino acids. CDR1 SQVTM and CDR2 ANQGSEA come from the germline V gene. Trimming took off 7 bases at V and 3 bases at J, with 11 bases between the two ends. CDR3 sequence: CSAARQTDTQYF. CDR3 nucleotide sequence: TGCAGCGCTGCTCGCCAGACAGATACGCAGTATTTT.

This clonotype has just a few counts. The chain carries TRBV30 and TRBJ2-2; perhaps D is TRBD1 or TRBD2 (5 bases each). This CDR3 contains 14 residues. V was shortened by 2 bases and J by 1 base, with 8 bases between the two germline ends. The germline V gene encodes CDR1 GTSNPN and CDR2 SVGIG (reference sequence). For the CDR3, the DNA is TGTGCCTGGAGTACAGGAGGGAACACCGGGGAGCTGTTTTTT. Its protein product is CAWSTGGNTGELFF.

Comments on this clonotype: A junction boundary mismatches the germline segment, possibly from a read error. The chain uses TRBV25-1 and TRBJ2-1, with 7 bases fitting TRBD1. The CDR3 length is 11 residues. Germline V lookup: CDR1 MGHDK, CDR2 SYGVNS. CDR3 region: CASSEQGDPVF. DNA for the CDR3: TGTGCCAGCAGTGAACAGGGGGATCCGGTCTTC. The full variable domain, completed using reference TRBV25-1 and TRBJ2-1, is EADIYQTPRYLVIGTGKKITLECSQTMGHDKMYWYQQDPGMELHLIHYSYGVNSTEKGDLSSESTVSRIRTEHFPLTLESARPSHTSQYLCASSEQGDPVFGPGTRLTVL.

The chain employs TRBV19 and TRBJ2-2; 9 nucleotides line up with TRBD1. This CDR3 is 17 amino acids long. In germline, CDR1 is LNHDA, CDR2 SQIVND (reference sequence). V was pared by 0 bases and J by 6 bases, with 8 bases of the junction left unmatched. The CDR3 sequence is CASSIDSDRGFAGELFF. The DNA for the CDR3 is TGTGCCAGTAGTATAGATTCCGACAGGGGGTTCGCCGGGGAGCTGTTTTTT.

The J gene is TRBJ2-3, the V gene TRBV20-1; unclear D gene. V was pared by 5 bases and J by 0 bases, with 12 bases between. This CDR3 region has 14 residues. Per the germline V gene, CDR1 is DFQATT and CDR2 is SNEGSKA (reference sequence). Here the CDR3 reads CSALRETSTDTQYF. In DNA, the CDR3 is TGCAGTGCTCTTCGTGAGACTAGCACAGATACGCAGTATTTT.

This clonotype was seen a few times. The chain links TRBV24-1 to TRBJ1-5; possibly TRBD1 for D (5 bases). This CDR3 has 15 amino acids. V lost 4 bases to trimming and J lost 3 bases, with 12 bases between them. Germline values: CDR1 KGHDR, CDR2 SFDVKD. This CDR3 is CATSDTEGDNQPQHF. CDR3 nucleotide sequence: TGTGCCACCAGTGACACCGAAGGGGACAATCAGCCCCAGCATTTT.

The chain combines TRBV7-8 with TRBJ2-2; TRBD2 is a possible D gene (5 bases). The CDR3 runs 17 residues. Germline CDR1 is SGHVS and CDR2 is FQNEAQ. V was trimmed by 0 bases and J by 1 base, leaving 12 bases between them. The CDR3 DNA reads TGTGCCAGCAGCTTAGCTCGGGGAGTGCGGAACACCGGGGAGCTGTTTTTT. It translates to CASSLARGVRNTGELFF.

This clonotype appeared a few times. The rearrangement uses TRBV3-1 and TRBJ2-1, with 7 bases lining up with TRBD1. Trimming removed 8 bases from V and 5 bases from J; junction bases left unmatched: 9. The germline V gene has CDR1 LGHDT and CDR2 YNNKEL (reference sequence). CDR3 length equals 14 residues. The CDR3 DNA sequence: TGTGCCAGCCGAACCCCGGGACAGAACAATGAGCAGTTCTTC. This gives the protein CASRTPGQNNEQFF.

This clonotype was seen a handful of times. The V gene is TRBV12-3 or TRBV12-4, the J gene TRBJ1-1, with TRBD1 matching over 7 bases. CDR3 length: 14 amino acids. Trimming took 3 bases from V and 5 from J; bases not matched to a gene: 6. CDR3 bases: TGTGCCAGCAGTTTCGAGACAGGGATTACTGAAGCTTTCTTT. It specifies CASSFETGITEAFF.

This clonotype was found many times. The CDR3 DNA sequence: TGCGCCAGCAGCTTTCGAGGAATGCACGGCTACACCTTC. Its protein product is CASSFRGMHGYTF. J is TRBJ1-2 and V is TRBV5-1; no clear D gene. Trimming removed 2 bases from V and 8 bases from J, with 13 bases in between. Germline lookup yields CDR1 SGHRS and CDR2 YFSETQ. The CDR3 covers 13 residues.

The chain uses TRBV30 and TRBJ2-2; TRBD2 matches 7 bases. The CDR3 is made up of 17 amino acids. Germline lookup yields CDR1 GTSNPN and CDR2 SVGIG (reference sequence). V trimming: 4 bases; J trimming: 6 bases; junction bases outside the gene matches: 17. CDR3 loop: CAWKSAGKIPFSGELFF. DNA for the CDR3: TGTGCCTGGAAATCAGCGGGGAAGATCCCCTTCTCCGGGGAGCTGTTTTTT. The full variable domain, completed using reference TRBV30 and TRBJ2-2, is SQTIHQWPATLVQPVGSPLSLECTVEGTSNPNLYWYRQAAGRGLQLLFYSVGIGQISSEVPQNLSASRPQDRQFILSSKKLLLSDSGFYLCAWKSAGKIPFSGELFFGEGSRLTVL.

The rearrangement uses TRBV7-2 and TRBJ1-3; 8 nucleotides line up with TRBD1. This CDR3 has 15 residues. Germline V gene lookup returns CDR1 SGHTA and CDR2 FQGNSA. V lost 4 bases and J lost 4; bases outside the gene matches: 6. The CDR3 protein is CASSSQGATGNTIYF. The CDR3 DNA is TGTGCCAGCAGCTCGCAGGGGGCTACAGGAAACACCATATATTTT.